These 18 T cell receptor beta chains were sequenced from one sample in a study of blood T cell repertoires in COVID-19. The method was immunoSEQ multiplex PCR; TCRdb's version includes in-frame clones alone and lacks a portion of them. The sample holds tens of thousands of clones; roughly 79% are singletons and the top ten take more than 13%. Sequencing was carried out using peripheral blood. The receptors were sampled from a human donor in a cohort sampled during active COVID-19.

The chain couples TRBV12-3 or TRBV12-4 to TRBJ1-2; 8 nucleotides align to TRBD1. Trimming removed 5 bases from V and 3 bases from J; junction bases left unmatched: 2. The CDR3 covers 13 residues. DNA of the CDR3: TGTGCCAGCAGTCCGACAGGGGACTATGGCTACACCTTC. This sequence encodes CASSPTGDYGYTF.

The rearrangement joins TRBV7-8 to TRBJ1-5; no reliable D call. Germline CDR1 is SGHVS and CDR2 is FQNEAQ. The CDR3 extends over 13 amino acids. Trimming removed 1 base at V and 4 bases at J, with 5 bases between. CDR3 sequence: CASSLVRNQPQHF. CDR3 DNA sequence: TGTGCCAGCAGCTTAGTACGGAATCAGCCCCAGCATTTT.

The rearrangement uses TRBV28 and TRBJ2-7; no reliable D call. V was trimmed by 6 bases and J by 2 bases, leaving 8 bases between them. The CDR3 contains 12 residues. Germline V gene data show CDR1 as MDHEN and CDR2 as SYDVKM. CDR3 in amino acids: CASSPQTYEQYF. The CDR3 nucleotides read TGTGCCAGCAGCCCTCAGACCTACGAGCAGTACTTC.

This clone has a handful of counts. The same CDR3 can be traced to other DNA sequences in this sample. The gene calls are TRBV5-1 and TRBJ1-3; D unclear. Trimming stripped 5 bases from V and 5 bases from J, with 11 bases between. Germline assignment: CDR1 SGHRS and CDR2 YFSETQ. The CDR3 is made up of 13 amino acids. This chain's CDR3 is CASSLDFRNTIYF. As DNA, the CDR3 is TGCGCCAGCAGTCTGGACTTCAGAAACACCATATATTTT.

This chain uses TRBV19 with TRBJ1-1, with D possibly being TRBD1 (6 bases). Per the germline V gene, CDR1 is LNHDA and CDR2 is SQIVND (reference sequence). Trimming took 5 bases from V and 3 from J, leaving 16 bases between them. The CDR3 length is 15 residues. The CDR3: CASSASPRGDTEAFF. CDR3 bases: TGTGCCAGTAGTGCCAGCCCCAGGGGCGACACTGAAGCTTTCTTT.

CDR3 in amino acids: CASSEAGRKAFF. Here the CDR3 DNA reads TGTGCCAGCAGTGAAGCAGGGAGAAAAGCTTTCTTT. The chain employs TRBV6-1 and TRBJ1-1; D unclear. From germline, CDR1 is MNHNS and CDR2 SASEGT. CDR3 length equals 12 residues. Deletions cut 0 bases from V and 9 bases from J, with 8 bases between.

DNA for the CDR3: TGCGCCAGCAGCACACGAAGCGAGAAACTTTACAATGAGCAGTTCTTC. The encoded protein is CASSTRSEKLYNEQFF. The J gene is TRBJ2-1, the V gene TRBV5-1; D unclear. Germline V gene sequence: CDR1 SGHRS, CDR2 YFSETQ. This CDR3 spans 16 amino acids. The V end lost 4 bases, the J end lost 4 bases, and 18 bases lay between the germline ends. The full variable domain, rest sourced from reference TRBV5-1 and TRBJ2-1, is KAGVTQTPRYLIKTRGQQVTLSCSPISGHRSVSWYQQTPGQGLQFLFEYFSETQRNKGNFPGRFSGRQFSNSRSEMNVSTLELGDSALYLCASSTRSEKLYNEQFFGPGTRLTVL.

The chain employs TRBV7-2 and TRBJ2-7; 12 bases are shared with TRBD2. The junction had 9 bases not matched to a gene; V was cut back by 6 bases and J by 6 bases. This CDR3 has 15 amino acids. In germline, CDR1 is SGHTA, CDR2 FQGNSA. As DNA, the CDR3 is TGTGCCAGCAGTTCGGGGACTAGCGGGCTAGTCGAGCAGTACTTC. Amino acid sequence: CASSSGTSGLVEQYF.

The rearrangement links TRBV6-6 to TRBJ1-2; TRBD1 might be the D (6 bases). The ends were cut back, 10 bases at V and 4 bases at J, with 19 bases in the middle. Looked up from germline, CDR1 is MNHNY and CDR2 is SVGAGI (reference sequence). CDR3 size: 14 residues. CDR3 residues: CAIWAGGPLYGYTF. The CDR3 coding sequence is TGTGCCATCTGGGCGGGGGGCCCCCTCTATGGCTACACCTTC.

The chain couples TRBV6-5 to TRBJ1-2; D remains ambiguous. Germline V gene lookup returns CDR1 MNHEY and CDR2 SVGAGI. The CDR3 spans 12 residues. V was clipped by 8 bases and J by 8 bases, with 15 bases between them. CDR3 sequence reads: CASSGLTSGYTF. The CDR3 DNA is TGTGCCAGCTCTGGGCTCACCTCCGGCTACACCTTC.

DNA for the CDR3: TGTGCCAGCAGGCTGAATCAGGCCGGCAGTGAGCAGTTCTTC. Protein product: CASRLNQAGSEQFF. V usage is TRBV3-1 (or the pseudogene TRBV3-2) and J usage is TRBJ2-1; unclear D gene. From germline, CDR1 is LGHDT and CDR2 YNNKEL (reference sequence). The CDR3 is made up of 14 amino acids. V was trimmed by 6 bases and J by 9 bases, leaving 18 bases between them.

This rearrangement joins TRBV28 to TRBJ1-4; D not resolved. CDR3 length: 12 amino acids. V lost 7 bases to trimming and J lost 10 bases, with 13 bases between them. Germline V CDR1 and CDR2: MDHEN, SYDVKM. The CDR3 DNA sequence: TGTGCCAGCAACGGGGATGGGCGAAAACTGTTTTTT. Amino acid sequence: CASNGDGRKLFF.

The rearrangement uses TRBV6-5 and TRBJ2-7; D possibly corresponds to TRBD2 (6 bases). V lost 2 bases, J lost 7 bases, and 15 bases lay in between. Germline CDR1 reads MNHEY; CDR2 reads SVGAGI. The CDR3 extends over 14 amino acids. The CDR3 spells CASSYAGEVLEQYF. CDR3 sequence (DNA): TGTGCCAGCAGTTACGCCGGGGAGGTACTTGAGCAGTACTTC.

This chain links TRBV7-6 with TRBJ2-5, with TRBD2 matching over 11 bases. Per germline, CDR1 SGHVS and CDR2 FNYEAQ. Unmatched junction bases numbered 8, after V lost 3 bases and J lost 5 bases. The CDR3 has 16 amino acids. The chain's CDR3 is CASSLPSGGPGETQYF. The CDR3 nucleotides read TGTGCCAGCAGCTTGCCTAGCGGGGGGCCGGGCGAGACCCAGTACTTC.

The rearrangement uses TRBV19 and TRBJ2-7; weak D call: TRBD1 (5 bases). Trimming left V 3 bases short and J 5 bases short, with 14 bases between. Germline CDR1 LNHDA, CDR2 SQIVND (reference sequence). The CDR3 runs 14 residues. CDR3 in amino acids: CASSMGPWSHEQYF. The CDR3 DNA reads TGTGCCAGTAGTATGGGGCCTTGGTCCCACGAGCAGTACTTC.

This sequence joins TRBV5-6 and TRBJ1-5; TRBD1 matches 8 bases. The CDR3 has 16 amino acids. Trimming took 4 bases from V and 6 from J; bases not matched to a gene: 12. Germline-derived CDR1 and CDR2 are SGHDT and YYEEEE. CDR3 region: CASSPNQGAFGQPQHF. The CDR3 coding sequence is TGTGCCAGCAGCCCAAACCAGGGGGCGTTTGGTCAGCCCCAGCATTTT.

This clone appeared once. The chain is built from TRBV18 and TRBJ2-1; a possible D gene is TRBD2 (6 bases). Germline V gene data show CDR1 as KGHSH and CDR2 as LQKENI. The CDR3 has 15 residues. With 2 bases removed from V and 9 bases from J, the gap between germline ends came to 17 bases. Here the CDR3 reads CASSPRSGSIGEQFF. The CDR3, as DNA: TGTGCCAGCTCACCAAGGAGCGGGTCTATAGGTGAGCAGTTCTTC.

The chain combines TRBV30 with TRBJ1-5, with no clear D. CDR3 length equals 15 residues. Between the trimmed V and J ends, which lost 0 bases and 0 bases, there was a span of 9 bases. Germline-derived CDR1 and CDR2 are GTSNPN and SVGIG (reference sequence). CDR3 residues: CAWSVELNSNQPQHF. The DNA of the CDR3 is TGTGCCTGGAGTGTAGAGTTGAATAGCAATCAGCCCCAGCATTTT. Looking up the rest from reference TRBV30 and TRBJ1-5 gives the full variable domain: SQTIHQWPATLVQPVGSPLSLECTVEGTSNPNLYWYRQAAGRGLQLLFYSVGIGQISSEVPQNLSASRPQDRQFILSSKKLLLSDSGFYLCAWSVELNSNQPQHFGDGTRLSIL.